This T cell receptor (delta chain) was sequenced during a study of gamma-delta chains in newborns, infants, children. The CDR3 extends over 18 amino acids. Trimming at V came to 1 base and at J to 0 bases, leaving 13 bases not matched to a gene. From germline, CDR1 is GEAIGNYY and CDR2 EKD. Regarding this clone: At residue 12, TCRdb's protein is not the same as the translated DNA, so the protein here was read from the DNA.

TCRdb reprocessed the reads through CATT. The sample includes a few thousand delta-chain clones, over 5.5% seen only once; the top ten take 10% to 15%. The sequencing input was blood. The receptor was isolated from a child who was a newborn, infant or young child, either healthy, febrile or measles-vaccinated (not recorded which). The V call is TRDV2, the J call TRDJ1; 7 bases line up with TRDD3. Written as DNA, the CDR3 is TGTGCCTGTGACACGAAAAGAGGAGTGGGGGACGACACCGATAAACTCATCTTT. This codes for CACDTKRGVGDDTDKLIF.